There are many counts of the clone carrying this T cell receptor beta chain. Its specificity is not known. These data belong to a study of molecular identifiers for immune sequencing clone quantification. Whole-study context: Replicate RNA came from roughly 20,000 or 100,000 naive CD8 cells and was split five ways, and four parts were sequenced. Study observations and caveats: In naive cells, clones above 20 RNA copies held under 1% of molecules, whereas in effector cells they held over 98%.

CD8+CD4-CCR7+CD45RA+ cells were sorted as naive CD8 T cells. With listed TCR primers and previously described methods, bulk TCR libraries were prepared. TCRdb passed the PCR reads through MiXCR, listing each CDR3 protein once. The table records about 70,000 distinct CDR3 sequences, around 18% of them present only once. Germline CDR1 is LGHNA and CDR2 is YSLEER. The V gene lost 0 bases and the J gene lost 4 bases, with 10 bases spanning the gap. The CDR3 consists of 14 residues. The V call is TRBV4-3, the J call TRBJ2-7; D gene uncertain. This clonotype was obtained from a human donor in good health. Some libraries in this study had Jurkat cell RNA spiked in. The sample taken for sequencing was naive CD8+ T cells from blood, with Jurkat cell RNA spiked in. Indicated subset: FACS-sorted CD8+CD4-CCR7+CD45RA+ naive T cells. Here the CDR3 DNA reads TGCGCCAGCAGCCAAGATCTTGGGCTATACGAGCAGTACTTC. This gives the protein CASSQDLGLYEQYF.